The present TCR beta chain was sequenced within a study of blood T cell repertoires in COVID-19. Study background: Nucleic acid was either cDNA or gDNA, and it came from T cells, B-cell-depleted T cells, or PBMCs.

This CDR3 contains 16 residues. The germline V gene has CDR1 KGHDR and CDR2 SFDVKD. The V gene end was trimmed by 3 bases and the J gene end by 2 bases; junction bases not matched to a gene: 5. Using immunoSEQ multiplex PCR, the repertoire was profiled, and TCRdb retains in-frame clones only, with some absent. The table has 300,000 to 400,000 clones, about nine tenths seen once. Sequences were obtained from peripheral blood. The clonotype comes from a middle-aged man with active or convalescent COVID-19. V usage is TRBV24-1 and J usage is TRBJ1-5; TRBD1 aligns across 8 bases. The CDR3 sequence is CATSDGGQGGNQPQHF. For the CDR3, the DNA is TGTGCCACCAGTGATGGAGGACAGGGTGGCAATCAGCCCCAGCATTTT.